Listed here are 5 T cell receptor beta chains from one sample, sequenced in a study of blood T cell repertoires in COVID-19 (dated by TCRdb to 2020 to 2022). The library relied on the immunoSEQ multiplex PCR assay. TCRdb obtained this table from immuneACCESS and retained in-frame rearrangements with V and J assigned. These tables miss some clones; where compared with another copy, unresolved V genes account for less than half of the shortfall, and the remainder is unexplained. The sample table records some 270,000 clones; around 90% of these occur just once. Together, the top ten hold 4.1% of the sample. The sample taken for sequencing was PBMCs or T cells enriched from blood (not recorded which). The receptors shown here come from a woman younger than 45 with acute COVID-19.

J is TRBJ1-3 and V is TRBV18; perhaps TRBD1 as D (6 bases). The germline gives CDR1 KGHSH, CDR2 LQKENI. Trimming stripped 3 bases from V and 1 base from J, with 22 bases between. The CDR3 loop spans 19 amino acids. In DNA form, the CDR3 reads TGTGCCAGCTCACCGTCGTGGACAGCCTTACCACATTCTGGAAACACCATATATTTT. It codes for CASSPSWTALPHSGNTIYF.

The chain links TRBV6-5 to TRBJ1-5; D call uncertain. This CDR3 contains 13 residues. CDR1 MNHEY and CDR2 SVGAGI come from the germline V gene. Trimming removed 4 bases from V and 4 bases from J, with 8 bases in between. The CDR3 sequence is CASSFSSNQPQHF. DNA for the CDR3: TGTGCCAGCAGTTTCAGTTCGAATCAGCCCCAGCATTTT.

Here the CDR3 reads CATSGAALTSGVNTGELFF. The CDR3 DNA reads as TGTGCCACCAGTGGGGCGGCGCTGACTAGCGGGGTCAACACCGGGGAGCTGTTTTTT. V is TRBV24-1 and J is TRBJ2-2; 11 nucleotides align to TRBD2. The CDR3 extends over 19 amino acids. Per the germline V gene, CDR1 is KGHDR and CDR2 is SFDVKD. Unmatched junction bases numbered 12, after V lost 5 bases and J lost 2 bases.

The chain employs TRBV27 and TRBJ1-4; 7 nucleotides align to TRBD1. Germline V CDR1 and CDR2: MNHEY, SMNVEV (reference sequence). Trimming removed 9 bases from V and 4 bases from J; junction bases left unmatched: 14. There are 16 residues in the CDR3. In DNA, the CDR3 is TGTGCCAGGGGAGGTAGGGGACAGTCATATAATGAAAAACTGTTTTTT. Its protein is CARGGRGQSYNEKLFF. Based on the CDR3 plus reference TRBV27 and TRBJ1-4, the full variable domain is EAQVTQNPRYLITVTGKKLTVTCSQNMNHEYMSWYRQDPGLGLRQIYYSMNVEVTDKGDVPEGYKVSRKEKRNFPLILESPSPNQTSLYFCARGGRGQSYNEKLFFGSGTQLSVL.

This chain connects TRBV3-1 (or the pseudogene TRBV3-2) to TRBJ2-3, with 7 bases aligning to TRBD2. After removal of 3 bases from V and 0 bases from J, the junction contained 3 bases not matched to a gene. The germline V gene has CDR1 LGHDT and CDR2 YNNKEL (reference sequence). The CDR3 extends over 15 amino acids. CDR3 sequence (DNA): TGTGCCAGCAGCCAGCTTAGCGGGAGCACAGATACGCAGTATTTT. Amino acids: CASSQLSGSTDTQYF.